The 16 T cell receptor beta chains in this list originate from one sample, sequenced in a study of shared clonotypes between healthy human individuals. Clones were sequenced by immunoSEQ multiplex PCR, and TCRdb holds only the in-frame ones, with some missing. The profile covers around 2.1 million clones, with 85% to 95% appearing a single time and under 2% taken by the ten largest. Naive CD8 cells lacked CD45RO and underwent positive selection for CCR7, leaving out terminally differentiated effector memory CD45RA+ cells. Sequenced material: naive CD8+ T cells from PBMCs. The source of these receptors is a young man in good health. Some clones in this sample may be carry-over from other donors' samples.

This clone occurred once. The same CDR3 can be traced to other DNA sequences in this sample. The V gene is TRBV29-1, the J gene TRBJ2-7; 9 bases map to TRBD1. Trimming cost V 6 bases and J 6 bases; bases outside gene matches: 3. This CDR3 has 11 residues. Germline assignment: CDR1 SQVTM and CDR2 ANQGSEA. The CDR3 loop is CSVPDRGEQYF. DNA of the CDR3: TGCAGCGTGCCGGACAGGGGCGAGCAGTACTTC.

Points on this clone: Other DNA sequences in the same sample also yield this CDR3. The rearrangement links TRBV6-5 to TRBJ1-2; the D is unclear. This CDR3 is built from 13 residues. V was cut by 0 bases and J by 8 bases, with 10 bases left in between. Per germline, CDR1 MNHEY and CDR2 SVGAGI. CDR3 DNA sequence: TGTGCCAGCAGTTACTCGGAGGGATCGGGCTACACCTTC. Protein sequence: CASSYSEGSGYTF.

The rearrangement joins TRBV7-8 to TRBJ2-7; D is possibly TRBD2 (7 bases). V dropped 1 base and J dropped 6 bases, with 13 bases sitting between them. The germline gives CDR1 SGHVS, CDR2 FQNEAQ. This CDR3 is 14 amino acids long. CDR3 sequence (DNA): TGTGCCAGCAGCTTAGAGGGGGGGCGCATCGAGCAGTACTTC. Translation: CASSLEGGRIEQYF.

As to this clone: Additional DNA sequences in this sample encode the identical CDR3. The chain joins TRBV27 to TRBJ1-2; D gene ambiguous. The CDR3 extends over 13 amino acids. Deletions cut 5 bases from V and 4 bases from J, with 11 bases between. Germline V CDR1 and CDR2: MNHEY, SMNVEV (reference sequence). Written as DNA, the CDR3 is TGTGCCAGCAGTCCGGGCACCCTCTATGGCTACACCTTC. It is translated as CASSPGTLYGYTF.

This chain uses TRBV4-1 with TRBJ2-7; 8 bases are shared with TRBD1. This CDR3 comprises 16 residues. J lost 3 bases, V lost 0 bases, and 7 bases had no gene match. Germline V gene data show CDR1 as MGHRA and CDR2 as YSYEKL. CDR3 sequence (DNA): TGCGCCAGCAGCCAAGAGGGGTACGGGACAGGCTACGAGCAGTACTTC. It encodes CASSQEGYGTGYEQYF.

The chain links TRBV27 to TRBJ2-1; D call uncertain. Trimming removed 6 bases from V and 5 bases from J, with 20 bases in between. CDR1 is MNHEY, CDR2 SMNVEV, per germline (reference sequence). The CDR3 is 16 amino acids. The CDR3 here is CASSRMGLVPDNEQFF. The CDR3 nucleotides read TGTGCCAGCAGCAGAATGGGGTTAGTACCCGACAATGAGCAGTTCTTC.

In its sample, this clone was seen once. Other nucleotide sequences from this sample produce the same CDR3. The chain combines TRBV7-9 with TRBJ2-5; no clear D. V lost 4 bases and J 4 bases, leaving 13 bases between the germline ends. The CDR3 runs 14 residues. In germline, CDR1 is SEHNR, CDR2 FQNEAQ (reference sequence). Here the CDR3 DNA reads TGTGCCAGCAGCTCACCCGGACGGGTAGAGACCCAGTACTTC. Residues: CASSSPGRVETQYF.

The chain joins TRBV7-3 to TRBJ2-1; D is undetermined. This CDR3 region has 16 residues. Germline CDR1 is SGHTA and CDR2 is FQGTGA. Trimming stripped 1 base from V and 0 bases from J, with 10 bases between. CDR3 residues: CASSLNGRSSYNEQFF. CDR3 coding DNA: TGTGCCAGCAGCTTAAACGGCCGGAGCTCCTACAATGAGCAGTTCTTC.

CDR3 in amino acids: CASSQDRGVNQPQHF. The CDR3 bases are TGCGCCAGCAGCCAAGATAGAGGGGTCAATCAGCCCCAGCATTTT. The V and J genes are TRBV4-1 and TRBJ1-5; D might be TRBD1 (5 bases). CDR3 length: 15 amino acids. Per the germline V gene, CDR1 is MGHRA and CDR2 is YSYEKL. Trimming stripped 0 bases from V and 3 bases from J, with 9 bases between.

This rearrangement joins TRBV9 to TRBJ2-7, with D unresolved. V lost 0 bases and J 2 bases, leaving 12 bases between the germline ends. CDR3 length: 15 amino acids. In germline, CDR1 is SGDLS, CDR2 YYNGEE. The CDR3 bases are TGTGCCAGCAGCGTAGCGGCATCTATTACCTACGAGCAGTACTTC. The encoded protein is CASSVAASITYEQYF.

The chain employs TRBV21-1 and TRBJ2-7. TRBV21-1 is a pseudogene. This CDR3 contains 13 residues. The CDR3 region has the DNA TGTGCCAGCGGGACCCAAAGAGGCCTCGAGCAGTACTTC. This gives the protein CASGTQRGLEQYF.

V and J are TRBV7-6 and TRBJ1-1, with D possibly being TRBD1 (5 bases). With 6 bases removed from V and 3 bases from J, the gap between germline ends came to 14 bases. Germline assignment: CDR1 SGHVS and CDR2 FNYEAQ. The CDR3 loop spans 14 amino acids. The CDR3 coding sequence is TGTGCCAGCAGTGACGTCGGGGGGGACACTGAAGCTTTCTTT. Amino acids: CASSDVGGDTEAFF.

The chain links TRBV19 to TRBJ2-1; 12 bases agree with TRBD2. This CDR3 region has 15 residues. The germline V gene encodes CDR1 LNHDA and CDR2 SQIVND (reference sequence). V was clipped by 5 bases and J by 7 bases; unmatched bases: 6. As DNA, the CDR3 is TGTGCCAGTAGTCTGACTAGCGGGAGATGGAATGAGCAGTTCTTC. Amino acids: CASSLTSGRWNEQFF.

The chain recombines TRBV7-9 with TRBJ1-4; 9 bases match TRBD1. In germline, CDR1 is SEHNR, CDR2 FQNEAQ (reference sequence). Trimming took 5 bases from V and 0 from J; bases not matched to a gene: 10. CDR3 length: 18 amino acids. CDR3 nucleotide sequence: TGTGCCAGCAGCAAAGCCGGGACAGGGTTTGCAACTAATGAAAAACTGTTTTTT. It encodes CASSKAGTGFATNEKLFF.

The chain carries TRBV13 and TRBJ2-6; 7 positions agree with TRBD1. The V segment lost 6 bases and the J segment 2 bases; nucleotides outside the gene matches: 10. Per germline, CDR1 PRHDT and CDR2 FYEKMQ (reference sequence). CDR3 length: 17 amino acids. The CDR3 nucleotides are TGTGCCAGCAGACGGGACAGCCAGGGGCCTGGGGCCAACGTCCTGACTTTC. This codes for CASRRDSQGPGANVLTF.

The chain joins TRBV4-1 to TRBJ2-2; 9 bases line up with TRBD1. The length of the CDR3 is 15 residues. Germline trimming cut 1 base from V and 7 bases from J; bases unmatched to any gene: 4. Germline CDR1 reads MGHRA; CDR2 reads YSYEKL. Written as DNA, the CDR3 is TGCGCCAGCAGCCAAGGGACAGGGGCTAACGGGGAGCTGTTTTTT. Translating it yields CASSQGTGANGELFF.